Shown below are 17 T cell receptor beta chains from a single sample sequenced in a study of graft-versus-host responses after intestinal transplantation. Clones were sequenced by immunoSEQ multiplex PCR, and TCRdb holds only the in-frame ones, with some missing. The repertoire holds tens of thousands of clones, with roughly 93% as singletons. No antigen is known for these receptors. This material consisted of unstimulated CD8+ T cells sorted from spleen or lymph node cells, taken before transplant. The source is a human donor who was the organ donor for an intestinal transplant.

On this clone: Other DNA sequences within the sample encode an identical CDR3. The V and J genes are TRBV12-5 and TRBJ2-7, with D possibly matching TRBD2 (6 bases). The ends were cut back, 6 bases at V and 3 bases at J, with 15 bases in the middle. Germline V gene sequence: CDR1 LGHNT, CDR2 FRNRAP. This CDR3 contains 14 residues. CDR3 sequence (DNA): TGTGCTAGTGGGCCACGACTAGAGTTCTACGAGCAGTACTTC. Translated, it gives CASGPRLEFYEQYF.

This clone was observed once. The rearrangement uses TRBV20-1 and TRBJ1-2; no clear D. There are 11 residues in the CDR3. The V end was cut by 6 bases, the J end by 2 bases, with 7 bases between. The germline gives CDR1 DFQATT, CDR2 SNEGSKA (reference sequence). The CDR3 bases are TGCAGTGCCGCGCCAAACTATGGCTACACCTTC. It specifies CSAAPNYGYTF.

The chain links TRBV5-6 to TRBJ1-1; tentative D call: TRBD1 (5 bases). Germline CDR1 reads SGHDT; CDR2 reads YYEEEE. Deletions cut 4 bases from V and 7 bases from J, with 17 bases between. This CDR3 is built from 14 residues. CDR3 amino acids: CASSRDSGVVEAFF. The CDR3 DNA follows: TGTGCCAGCAGCCGCGACAGTGGGGTGGTTGAAGCTTTCTTT.

The chain uses TRBV25-1 and TRBJ2-7; D is possibly TRBD1 or TRBD2 (5 bases each). Trimming took off 2 bases at V and 2 bases at J, with 10 bases between the two ends. From germline, CDR1 is MGHDK and CDR2 SYGVNS. The CDR3 length is 14 residues. In DNA form, the CDR3 reads TGTGCCAGCAGTGAAGGGGCTAGCACCTACGAGCAGTACTTC. Translating it yields CASSEGASTYEQYF.

V usage is TRBV18 and J usage is TRBJ2-7; D is unresolved. This CDR3 is built from 14 residues. V was pared by 2 bases and J by 2 bases, with 10 bases between. CDR1 is KGHSH, CDR2 LQKENI, per germline. CDR3: CASSPKTDPYEQYF. Written as DNA, the CDR3 is TGTGCCAGCTCACCAAAGACGGACCCCTACGAGCAGTACTTC.

The chain recombines TRBV6-5 with TRBJ2-7; a weak D match, TRBD2 (6 bases). Germline CDR1 MNHEY, CDR2 SVGAGI. This CDR3 is 14 amino acids long. V dropped 7 bases and J dropped 5 bases, with 18 bases sitting between them. CDR3 in DNA: TGTGCCAGCAACCACGTGGCGGGGCCCGACGAGCAGTACTTC. Its protein product is CASNHVAGPDEQYF.

CDR3 sequence reads: CASSLHATGELFF. DNA of the CDR3: TGTGCCAGCAGTTTACATGCCACCGGGGAGCTGTTTTTT. The J gene is TRBJ2-2, the V gene TRBV28, with D unclear. The CDR3 has 13 residues. V lost 2 bases and J lost 4, with 5 bases in between. Germline values: CDR1 MDHEN, CDR2 SYDVKM.

Worth noting for this clone: Germline is not matched at one junction end, which may reflect a read error. Different DNA sequences within this sample yield the same CDR3. This chain connects TRBV28 to TRBJ2-5; 12 bases are shared with TRBD2. The CDR3 consists of 17 residues. Germline CDR1 is MDHEN and CDR2 is SYDVKM. This CDR3 reads CASSLFSLAGGRETQYF. Written as DNA, the CDR3 is TGCGCCAGCAGTTTATTTTCACTAGCGGGAGGTCGGGAGACCCAGTACTTC.

The rearrangement uses TRBV4-3 and TRBJ1-4; unclear D gene. Germline assignment: CDR1 LGHNA and CDR2 YSLEER. The CDR3 has 16 residues. V dropped 1 base and J dropped 7 bases, with 16 bases sitting between them. DNA of the CDR3: TGCGCCAGCAGCCAAGTTTTGGAGGGTCTGGGTGAAAAACTGTTTTTT. It is translated as CASSQVLEGLGEKLFF.

The V gene is TRBV11-2, the J gene TRBJ2-7, with 7 bases that match TRBD1. Germline V gene data show CDR1 as SGHAT and CDR2 as FQNNGV. V gave up 1 base and J gave up 5 bases; unmatched junction bases: 11. There are 16 residues in the CDR3. CDR3 in amino acids: CASSLVGLAQGNEQYF. In DNA, the CDR3 is TGTGCCAGCAGCTTAGTCGGTTTAGCACAGGGGAACGAGCAGTACTTC. Looking up the rest from reference TRBV11-2 and TRBJ2-7 gives the full variable domain: EAGVAQSPRYKIIEKRQSVAFWCNPISGHATLYWYQQILGQGPKLLIQFQNNGVVDDSQLPKDRFSAERLKGVDSTLKIQPAKLEDSAVYLCASSLVGLAQGNEQYFGPGTRLTVT.

The chain uses TRBV14 and TRBJ1-2, with D possibly TRBD1 on 5 matching bases. The CDR3 consists of 13 residues. Germline V gives CDR1 SGHDN, CDR2 FVKESK. The V end was cut by 3 bases, the J end by 3 bases, with 8 bases between. CDR3 protein: CASSQGRYYGYTF. The CDR3 coding sequence is TGTGCCAGCAGCCAGGGACGCTACTATGGCTACACCTTC.

The genes are TRBV9 and TRBJ2-1; 9 positions agree with TRBD2. Trimming cost V 4 bases and J 8 bases; bases outside gene matches: 7. The CDR3 totals 14 residues. The V gene's germline CDR1 is SGDLS and CDR2 YYNGEE. The CDR3 sequence is CASSSSGSGDEQFF. In DNA form, the CDR3 reads TGTGCCAGCAGCAGTAGCGGGAGCGGCGATGAGCAGTTCTTC.

The rearrangement joins TRBV27 to TRBJ2-3; TRBD2 is a possible D gene (6 bases). This CDR3 contains 16 residues. CDR1 MNHEY and CDR2 SMNVEV come from the germline V gene (reference sequence). Trimming removed 2 bases from V and 0 bases from J, with 12 bases in between. CDR3 nucleotide sequence: TGTGCCAGCAGTTTACGTGCAGGGACTAGCACAGATACGCAGTATTTT. The encoded protein is CASSLRAGTSTDTQYF.

The chain uses TRBV7-8 and TRBJ2-1, with TRBD2 matching 8 bases. This CDR3 spans 14 amino acids. Unmatched junction bases numbered 1, after V lost 0 bases and J lost 6 bases. Germline V CDR1 and CDR2: SGHVS, FQNEAQ. CDR3 loop: CASSLAREVNEQFF. The CDR3 DNA is TGTGCCAGCAGCTTAGCGCGGGAGGTCAATGAGCAGTTCTTC.

The V and J genes are TRBV9 and TRBJ2-5, with 14 bases aligning to TRBD2. The CDR3 sequence is 16 residues long. Germline V lookup: CDR1 SGDLS, CDR2 YYNGEE. J gave up 5 bases and V 4 bases, and 7 bases lay outside the gene matches. As DNA, the CDR3 is TGTGCCAGCAGCCAGGGACTAGCGGGAGAACGGGAGACCCAGTACTTC. Its protein product is CASSQGLAGERETQYF.

This clone has just one count. The chain uses TRBV27 and TRBJ1-5; 7 positions match TRBD1. Germline values: CDR1 MNHEY, CDR2 SMNVEV (reference sequence). The CDR3 has 16 amino acids. Unmatched junction bases numbered 5, after V lost 3 bases and J lost 0 bases. The CDR3 region has the DNA TGTGCCAGCAGTTTCAGGGGGAGTTATAGCAATCAGCCCCAGCATTTT. It translates to CASSFRGSYSNQPQHF.

The chain recombines TRBV5-1 with TRBJ2-3; 8 positions match TRBD2. V lost 4 bases to trimming and J lost 0 bases; unmatched junction nucleotides: 4. The germline gives CDR1 SGHRS, CDR2 YFSETQ. This CDR3 contains 15 residues. This chain's CDR3 is CASSLAGLSTDTQYF. The CDR3 DNA is TGCGCCAGCAGCCTAGCGGGTCTTAGCACAGATACGCAGTATTTT.